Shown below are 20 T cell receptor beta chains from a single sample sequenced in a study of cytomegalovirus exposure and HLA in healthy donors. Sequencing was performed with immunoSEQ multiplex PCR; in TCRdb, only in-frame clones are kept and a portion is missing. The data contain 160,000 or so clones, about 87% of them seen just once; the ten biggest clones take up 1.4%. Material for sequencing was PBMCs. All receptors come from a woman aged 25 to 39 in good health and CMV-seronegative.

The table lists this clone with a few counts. The CDR3 DNA is TGTGCCAGCAGTGAATTTGAGGAGGCGGGCACTGAAGCTTTCTTT. Translated: CASSEFEEAGTEAFF. This chain links TRBV6-1 with TRBJ1-1; D uncertain. CDR3 size: 15 residues. V lost 2 bases and J 4 bases, leaving 14 bases between the germline ends. Per the germline V gene, CDR1 is MNHNS and CDR2 is SASEGT.

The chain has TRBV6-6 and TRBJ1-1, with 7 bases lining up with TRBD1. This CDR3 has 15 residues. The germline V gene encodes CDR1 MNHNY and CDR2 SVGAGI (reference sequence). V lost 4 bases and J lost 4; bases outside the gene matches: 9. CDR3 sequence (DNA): TGTGCCAGCAGTTTACAACCCCAGGGGGGCACTGAAGCTTTCTTT. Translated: CASSLQPQGGTEAFF.

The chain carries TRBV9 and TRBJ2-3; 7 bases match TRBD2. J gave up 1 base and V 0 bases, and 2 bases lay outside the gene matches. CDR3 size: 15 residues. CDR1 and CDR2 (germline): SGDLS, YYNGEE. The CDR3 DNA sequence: TGTGCCAGCAGCGTAGCGGCGGGGGGCACAGATACGCAGTATTTT. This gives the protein CASSVAAGGTDTQYF.

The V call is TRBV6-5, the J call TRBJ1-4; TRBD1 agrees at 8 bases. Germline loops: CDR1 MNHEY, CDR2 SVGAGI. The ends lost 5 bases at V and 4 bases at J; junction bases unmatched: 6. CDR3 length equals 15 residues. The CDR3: CASSRTGLVNEKLFF. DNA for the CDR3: TGTGCCAGCAGTAGGACAGGGCTCGTTAATGAAAAACTGTTTTTT.

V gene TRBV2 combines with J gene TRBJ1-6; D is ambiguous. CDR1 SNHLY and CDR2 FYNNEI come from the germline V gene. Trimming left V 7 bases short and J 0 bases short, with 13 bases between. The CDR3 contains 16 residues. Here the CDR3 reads CASIEGVGSYNSPLHF. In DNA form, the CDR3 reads TGTGCCAGCATCGAGGGTGTAGGCTCCTATAATTCACCCCTCCACTTT.

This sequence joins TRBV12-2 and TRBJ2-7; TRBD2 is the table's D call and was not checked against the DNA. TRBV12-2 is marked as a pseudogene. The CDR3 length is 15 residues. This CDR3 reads CASRLGAAPSYEQYF. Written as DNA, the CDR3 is TGTGCAAGTCGCTTAGGAGCCGCCCCCTCCTACGAGCAGTACTTC.

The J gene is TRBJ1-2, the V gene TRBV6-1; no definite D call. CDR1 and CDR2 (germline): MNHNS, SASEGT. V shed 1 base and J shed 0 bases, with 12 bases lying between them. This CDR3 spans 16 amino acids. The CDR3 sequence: CASSEVLRSANYGYTF. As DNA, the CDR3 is TGTGCCAGCAGTGAAGTCCTCAGGTCGGCTAACTATGGCTACACCTTC.

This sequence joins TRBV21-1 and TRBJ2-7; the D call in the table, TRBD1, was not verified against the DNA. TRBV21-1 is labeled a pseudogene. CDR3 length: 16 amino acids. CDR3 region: CASSACRERSSYEQYF. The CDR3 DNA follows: TGTGCCAGCAGCGCCTGCAGGGAAAGGAGCTCCTACGAGCAGTACTTC.

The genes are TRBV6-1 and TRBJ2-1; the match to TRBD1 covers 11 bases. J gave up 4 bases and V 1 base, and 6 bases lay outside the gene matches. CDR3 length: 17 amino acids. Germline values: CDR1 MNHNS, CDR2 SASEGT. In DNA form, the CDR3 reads TGTGCCAGCAGTGAAGTTTGGGACAGGGGGAGATACAATGAGCAGTTCTTC. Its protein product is CASSEVWDRGRYNEQFF.

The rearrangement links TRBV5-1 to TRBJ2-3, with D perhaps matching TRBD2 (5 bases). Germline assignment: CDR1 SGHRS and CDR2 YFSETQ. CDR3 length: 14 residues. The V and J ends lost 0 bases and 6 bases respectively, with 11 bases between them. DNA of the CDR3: TGCGCCAGCAGCTTGGCACAGACGGGGGATACGCAGTATTTT. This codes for CASSLAQTGDTQYF.

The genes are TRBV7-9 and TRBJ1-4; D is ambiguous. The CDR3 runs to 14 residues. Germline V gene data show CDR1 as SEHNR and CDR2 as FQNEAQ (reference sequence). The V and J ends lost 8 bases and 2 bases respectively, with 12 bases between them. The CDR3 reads CASGLRETNEKLFF. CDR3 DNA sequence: TGTGCCAGCGGACTTCGGGAGACTAATGAAAAACTGTTTTTT.

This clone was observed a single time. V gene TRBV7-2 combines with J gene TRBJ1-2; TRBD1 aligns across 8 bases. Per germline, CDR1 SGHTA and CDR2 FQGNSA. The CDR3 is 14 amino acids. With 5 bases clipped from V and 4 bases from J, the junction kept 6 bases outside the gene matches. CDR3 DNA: TGTGCCAGCAGCGAACAGGGGGGTTTCTATGGCTACACCTTC. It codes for CASSEQGGFYGYTF.

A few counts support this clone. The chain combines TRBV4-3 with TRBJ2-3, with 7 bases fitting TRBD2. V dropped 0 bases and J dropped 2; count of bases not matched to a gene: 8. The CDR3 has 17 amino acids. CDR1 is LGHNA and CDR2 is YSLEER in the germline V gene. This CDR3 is CASSQDGLAAPTDTQYF. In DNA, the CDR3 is TGCGCCAGCAGCCAAGATGGGCTAGCGGCTCCCACAGATACGCAGTATTTT.

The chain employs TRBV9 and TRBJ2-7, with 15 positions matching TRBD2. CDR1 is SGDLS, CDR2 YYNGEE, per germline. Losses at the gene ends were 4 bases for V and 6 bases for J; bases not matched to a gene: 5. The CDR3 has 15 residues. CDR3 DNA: TGTGCCAGCAGCCCGGGGACTAGCGGGGGGAGCGAGCAGTACTTC. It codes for CASSPGTSGGSEQYF.

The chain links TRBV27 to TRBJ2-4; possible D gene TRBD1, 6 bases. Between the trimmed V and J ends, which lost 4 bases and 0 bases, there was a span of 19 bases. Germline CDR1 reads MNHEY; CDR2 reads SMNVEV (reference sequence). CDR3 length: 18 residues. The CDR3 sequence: CASSSLQGRRTAKNIQYF. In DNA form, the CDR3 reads TGTGCCAGCAGTTCACTACAGGGAAGGAGGACAGCCAAAAACATTCAGTACTTC.

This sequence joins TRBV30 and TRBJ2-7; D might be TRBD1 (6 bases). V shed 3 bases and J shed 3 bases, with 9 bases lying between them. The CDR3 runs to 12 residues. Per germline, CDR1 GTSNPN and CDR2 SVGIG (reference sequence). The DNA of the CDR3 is TGTGCCTGGAGGGACAGCCGCTACGAGCAGTACTTC. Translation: CAWRDSRYEQYF.

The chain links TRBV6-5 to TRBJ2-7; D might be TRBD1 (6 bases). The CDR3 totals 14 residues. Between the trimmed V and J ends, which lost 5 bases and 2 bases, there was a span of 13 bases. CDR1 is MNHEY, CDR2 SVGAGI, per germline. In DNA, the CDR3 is TGTGCCAGCAGTCTCACAGGGACAACCTACGAGCAGTACTTC. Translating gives CASSLTGTTYEQYF.

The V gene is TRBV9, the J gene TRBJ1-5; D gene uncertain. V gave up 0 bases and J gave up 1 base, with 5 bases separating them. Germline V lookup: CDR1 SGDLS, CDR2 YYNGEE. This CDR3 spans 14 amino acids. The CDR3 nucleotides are TGTGCCAGCAGCGTAGACAGCAGCAATCAGCCCCAGCATTTT. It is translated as CASSVDSSNQPQHF.

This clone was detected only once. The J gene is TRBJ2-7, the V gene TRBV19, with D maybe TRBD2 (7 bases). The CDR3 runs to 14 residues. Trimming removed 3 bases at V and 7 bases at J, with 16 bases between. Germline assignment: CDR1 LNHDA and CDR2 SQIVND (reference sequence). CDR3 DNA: TGTGCCAGTAGTATTCACGCGGGGGCAGGGGAGCAGTACTTC. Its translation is CASSIHAGAGEQYF.

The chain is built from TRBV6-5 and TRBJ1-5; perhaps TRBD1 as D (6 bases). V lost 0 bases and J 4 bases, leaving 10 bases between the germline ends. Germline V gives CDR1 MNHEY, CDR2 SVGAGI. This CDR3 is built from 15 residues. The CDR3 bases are TGTGCCAGCAGTTACTCCGCAGGGGAAAATCAGCCCCAGCATTTT. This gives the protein CASSYSAGENQPQHF.